Detailed here is one T cell receptor (beta chain). The data were obtained in a study of sequential checkpoint blockade in melanoma. About the study: Randomization was 1:1 between first-line nivolumab→ipilimumab and ipilimumab→nivolumab. Both treatment sequences were followed by maintenance nivolumab.

Profiling relied on immunoSEQ multiplex PCR, and the TCRdb table lists in-frame clones only, not all of them. Of about 27,000 clones listed, about 72% are singletons. CDR1 and CDR2 from the germline V gene are MNHEY and SVGAGI. Deletions cut 2 bases from V and 8 bases from J, with 9 bases between. This CDR3 region has 13 residues. Treatment noted: randomized to nivolumab then ipilimumab (arm A) or the reverse (arm B). No patient had prior DNA-damaging chemotherapy. Sequenced here: CD8+ T cells sorted from blood (inferred from file names), sampled from a patient given nivolumab and ipilimumab in sequence. The sequence was obtained from a human donor with melanoma. The rearrangement joins TRBV6-5 to TRBJ2-2; D may be TRBD1 (5 bases). The CDR3 sequence is CASSYEWTGELFF. The CDR3 DNA follows: TGTGCCAGCAGTTACGAATGGACAGGGGAGCTGTTTTTT.